The rows below give T cell receptor beta chains drawn from one sample of a study of cytomegalovirus exposure and HLA in healthy donors. This table comes from immunoSEQ multiplex PCR, and its TCRdb copy is limited to in-frame clones, with some not included. The repertoire holds some 130,000 clones, with 74% as singletons. Sequences were obtained from PBMCs. Receptors were obtained from a male donor in good health and CMV-seronegative. The CDR3 runs from the conserved cysteine through the conserved F or W. The D gene is left open where the match is weak. Expanded clones get a size class; other rows say once, few or many, or leave the size out.

v_call,j_call,clone_size,d_call,cdr3_aa,cdr3_nt
TRBV7-2,TRBJ1-1,NA,NA,CASSSDTPNTEAFF,TGTGCCAGCAGCTCCGACACTCCGAACACTGAAGCTTTCTTT
TRBV2,TRBJ1-4,few,NA,CASSEGGEDEKLFF,TGTGCCAGCAGTGAGGGAGGGGAGGATGAAAAACTGTTTTTT
TRBV2,TRBJ1-1,NA,NA,CASSSRGKNTEAFF,TGTGCCAGCAGTTCAAGGGGCAAAAACACTGAAGCTTTCTTT
TRBV7-7,TRBJ2-5,NA,TRBD2,CASSPGTTTTQYF,TGTGCTAGCAGCCCGGGGACTACTACGACCCAGTACTTC
TRBV7-2,TRBJ1-4,NA,NA,CASSLSRPNEKLFF,TGTGCCAGCAGCTTAAGCAGGCCGAATGAAAAACTGTTTTTT
TRBV7-9,TRBJ2-1,NA,TRBD2,CASKGGGRGYNEQFF,TGTGCCAGCAAGGGAGGCGGGAGGGGATACAATGAGCAGTTCTTC
TRBV4-3,TRBJ1-3,NA,NA,CASSQSQGRHTIYF,TGCGCCAGCAGCCAGTCCCAGGGTAGGCACACCATATATTTT
TRBV7-3,TRBJ2-1,few,NA,CASSWSGRSYNEQFF,TGTGCCAGCAGCTGGAGCGGGCGCTCCTACAATGAGCAGTTCTTC
TRBV9,TRBJ2-2,once,TRBD2,CASSGGLAGVLSTGELFF,TGTGCCAGCAGCGGGGGACTAGCGGGAGTTTTATCCACCGGGGAGCTGTTTTTT
TRBV7-9,TRBJ1-2,NA,NA,CASSLGHVQGSVGYTF,TGTGCCAGCAGCTTAGGTCATGTGCAGGGTTCGGTTGGCTACACCTTC
TRBV28,TRBJ2-7,few,NA,CASSFSGDEQYF,TGTGCCAGCAGTTTCTCAGGGGACGAGCAGTACTTC
TRBV7-9,TRBJ2-3,NA,NA,CASRGAGTDTQYF,TGTGCCAGCAGAGGTGCAGGGACAGATACGCAGTATTTT
TRBV7-2,TRBJ2-1,NA,NA,CASSLGGLASREFF,TGTGCCAGCAGCTTAGGTGGGCTAGCGAGTCGAGAGTTCTTC
TRBV19,TRBJ2-7,once,NA,CASSINRWDYEQYF,TGTGCCAGTAGTATTAACAGGTGGGATTACGAGCAGTACTTC
TRBV5-1,TRBJ2-5,NA,NA,CASSLQGYAKETQYF,TGCGCCAGCAGCTTACAGGGATACGCCAAGGAGACCCAGTACTTC
TRBV29-1,TRBJ2-3,few,TRBD2,CSVHLAGSSTDTQYF,TGCAGCGTTCATCTAGCGGGATCTAGCACAGATACGCAGTATTTT
TRBV30,TRBJ1-4,NA,NA,CAWSGQIGEKLFF,TGTGCCTGGAGTGGACAGATTGGCGAAAAACTGTTTTTT
TRBV19,TRBJ2-5,once,NA,CASSMGGTGETQYF,TGTGCCAGTAGTATGGGGGGTACGGGGGAGACCCAGTACTTC
TRBV2,TRBJ1-2,NA,TRBD1,CASSGWDRGNYGYTF,TGTGCCAGCAGTGGCTGGGACAGGGGTAACTATGGCTACACCTTC
TRBV6-5,TRBJ2-5,NA,NA,CASSYSYRTAQETQYF,TGTGCCAGCAGTTACTCGTATCGGACAGCGCAAGAGACCCAGTACTTC
TRBV18,TRBJ2-5,NA,TRBD1,CASSLNRGGETQYF,TGTGCCAGCTCATTAAACAGGGGCGGGGAGACCCAGTACTTC
TRBV6-5,TRBJ1-4,NA,TRBD1,CASRGQGDEKLFF,TGTGCCAGCAGAGGGCAGGGGGATGAAAAACTGTTTTTT
TRBV6-5,TRBJ2-2,few,TRBD2,CASSYGTTYTGELFF,TGTGCCAGCAGTTACGGGACTACTTACACCGGGGAGCTGTTTTTT
TRBV18,TRBJ2-2,NA,TRBD2,CASSPPSGRSSAGELFF,TGTGCCAGCTCACCCCCTAGCGGGCGTTCATCGGCCGGGGAGCTGTTTTTT
TRBV28,TRBJ1-2,NA,NA,CASSQGQRTYTF,TGTGCCAGCAGCCAGGGACAACGCACCTACACCTTC
TRBV9,TRBJ2-1,few,TRBD2,CASSTSGGASNEQFF,TGTGCCAGCAGCACTAGCGGGGGGGCAAGTAATGAGCAGTTCTTC
TRBV5-6,TRBJ1-1,NA,TRBD1,CASSYRDRGLTEAFF,TGTGCCAGCAGCTACCGGGACAGGGGGCTTACTGAAGCTTTCTTT
TRBV7-8,TRBJ2-1,NA,NA,CASSFDTRVQNEQFF,TGTGCCAGCAGCTTTGACACCAGGGTGCAGAATGAGCAGTTCTTC
TRBV2,TRBJ2-7,NA,NA,CASSLSYEQYF,TGTGCCAGCAGCTTATCGTACGAGCAGTACTTC
TRBV5-4,TRBJ2-2,NA,TRBD2,CASSLSGGNTGELFF,TGTGCCAGCAGCTTGAGCGGGGGGAACACCGGGGAGCTGTTTTTT
TRBV11-2,TRBJ2-2,NA,NA,CASSAWGELFF,TGTGCCAGCAGCGCGTGGGGGGAGCTGTTTTTT
TRBV28,TRBJ2-7,NA,NA,CASSLSGSRSYEQYF,TGTGCCAGCAGTTTATCAGGTAGTCGATCCTACGAGCAGTACTTC
TRBV4-1,TRBJ2-2,few,NA,CASSQVNSGNTGELFF,TGCGCCAGCAGCCAAGTCAATAGCGGGAACACCGGGGAGCTGTTTTTT
TRBV28,TRBJ2-1,NA,NA,CASNRGNLNEQFF,TGTGCCAGCAACCGGGGGAACTTAAATGAGCAGTTCTTC
TRBV10-2,TRBJ2-7,few,NA,CASWDLTYEQYF,TGCGCCAGCTGGGACTTGACCTACGAGCAGTACTTC
TRBV7-6,TRBJ2-1,NA,TRBD1,CASSFGTGGNLVYNEQFF,TGTGCCAGCAGCTTCGGGACAGGGGGCAATCTGGTCTACAATGAGCAGTTCTTC
TRBV30,TRBJ1-2,NA,TRBD1,CAWSPGGGGYTF,TGTGCCTGGAGTCCAGGGGGTGGTGGCTACACCTTC
TRBV5-1,TRBJ1-4,NA,NA,CASSLGAWTDEKLFF,TGCGCCAGCAGCTTGGGTGCTTGGACAGACGAAAAACTGTTTTTT
TRBV28,TRBJ1-1,NA,TRBD1,CASSLAGTGGAEAFF,TGTGCCAGCAGTTTAGCCGGGACAGGGGGCGCGGAAGCTTTCTTT
TRBV28,TRBJ2-2,few,TRBD1,CASSSLTTTGGENTGELFF,TGTGCCAGCAGTTCTCTGACCACTACAGGGGGCGAGAACACCGGGGAGCTGTTTTTT
TRBV21-1,TRBJ2-3,NA,NA,CASSDRREGTDTQYF,TGTGCCAGCAGCGATCGCCGGGAGGGCACAGATACGCAGTATTTT
TRBV19,TRBJ2-1,few,NA,CASSTGIRGATFEQFF,TGTGCCAGTAGTACCGGAATTAGGGGCGCTACATTCGAGCAGTTCTTC